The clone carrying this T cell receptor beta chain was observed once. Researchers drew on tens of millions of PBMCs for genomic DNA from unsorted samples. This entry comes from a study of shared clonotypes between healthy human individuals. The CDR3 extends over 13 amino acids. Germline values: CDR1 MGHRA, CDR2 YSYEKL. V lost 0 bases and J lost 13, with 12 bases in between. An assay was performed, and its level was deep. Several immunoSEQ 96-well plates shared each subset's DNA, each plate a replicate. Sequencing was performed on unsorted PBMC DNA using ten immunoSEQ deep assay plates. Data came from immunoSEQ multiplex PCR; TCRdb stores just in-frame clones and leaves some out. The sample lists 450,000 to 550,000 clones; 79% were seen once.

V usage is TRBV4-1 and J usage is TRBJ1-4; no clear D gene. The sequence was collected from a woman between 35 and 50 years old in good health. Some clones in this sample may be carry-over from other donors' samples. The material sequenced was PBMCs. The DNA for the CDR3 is TGCGCCAGCAGCCAAGATATCTCGTTGACACTGTTTTTT. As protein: CASSQDISLTLFF.